This T cell receptor beta chain came from a study of blood T cell repertoires in COVID-19. Study background: Spain, Italy and the United States supplied samples that represented acute and convalescent COVID-19. PBMCs, B-cell-depleted T cells, or T cells were the source of the cDNA or gDNA that made up the material.

Original processing notes: Nucleated cell number was recorded as an estimate derived from reference gene primer amplification. This table comes from immunoSEQ multiplex PCR, and its TCRdb copy is limited to in-frame clones, with some not included. V and J calls and clone size come straight from that table; D and trimming were deduced from the DNA. The data show around 150,000 clones, roughly 87% seen once. V lost 0 bases, J lost 0 bases, and 2 bases stayed unmatched. CDR1 is SGHNT, CDR2 YYREEE, per germline (reference sequence). CDR3 length: 16 amino acids. Sample: peripheral blood. V usage is TRBV5-4 and J usage is TRBJ2-7; 11 nucleotides agree with TRBD2. This sequence was found in an older woman who had recovered from COVID-19. The CDR3 protein is CASSLGGLAGSYEQYF. The DNA of the CDR3 is TGTGCCAGCAGCTTGGGAGGACTAGCGGGCTCCTACGAGCAGTACTTC.